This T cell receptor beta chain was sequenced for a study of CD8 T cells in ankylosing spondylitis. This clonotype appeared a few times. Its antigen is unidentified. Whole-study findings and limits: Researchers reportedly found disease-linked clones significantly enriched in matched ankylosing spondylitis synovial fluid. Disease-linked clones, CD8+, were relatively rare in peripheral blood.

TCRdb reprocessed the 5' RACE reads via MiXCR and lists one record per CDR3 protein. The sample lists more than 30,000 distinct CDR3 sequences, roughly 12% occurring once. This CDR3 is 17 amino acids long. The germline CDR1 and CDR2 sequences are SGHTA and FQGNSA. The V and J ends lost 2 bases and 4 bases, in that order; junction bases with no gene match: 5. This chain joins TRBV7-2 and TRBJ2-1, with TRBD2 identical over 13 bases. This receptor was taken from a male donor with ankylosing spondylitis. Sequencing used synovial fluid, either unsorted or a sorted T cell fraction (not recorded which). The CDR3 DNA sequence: TGTGCCAGCAGCTTAACTAGCGGGAGGGCCGCGTACAATGAGCAGTTCTTC. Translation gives CASSLTSGRAAYNEQFF.